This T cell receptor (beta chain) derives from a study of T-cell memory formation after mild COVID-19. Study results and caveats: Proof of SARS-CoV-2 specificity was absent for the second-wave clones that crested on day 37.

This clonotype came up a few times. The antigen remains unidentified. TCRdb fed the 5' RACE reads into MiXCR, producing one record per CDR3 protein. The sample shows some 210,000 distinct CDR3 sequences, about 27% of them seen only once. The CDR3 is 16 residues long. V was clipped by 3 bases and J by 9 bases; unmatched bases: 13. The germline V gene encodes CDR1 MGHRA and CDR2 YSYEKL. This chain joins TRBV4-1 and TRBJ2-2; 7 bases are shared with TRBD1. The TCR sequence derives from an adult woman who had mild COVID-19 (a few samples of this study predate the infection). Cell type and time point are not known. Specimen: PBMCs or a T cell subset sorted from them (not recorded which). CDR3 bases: TGCGCCAGCAGCCAGGGTACAGGGGCACAATCCAGGGAGCTGTTTTTT. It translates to CASSQGTGAQSRELFF.